The rows below give T cell receptor beta chains drawn from one sample of a study of T-cell reconstitution after alpha-beta-depleted transplantation in children. Using its own MiXCR run on the PCR reads, TCRdb lists one record per CDR3 protein. The data show some 460,000 distinct CDR3 sequences, under 20% seen once. The source material was PBMCs, mostly from graft donor cells, sampled 360 days after TCRalphabeta/CD19-depleted stem cell transplant. Receptors originate from a boy younger than two who had a stem cell transplant for Wiskott-Aldrich syndrome, so the T cells may come from the graft donor. The CDR3 runs from the conserved cysteine through the conserved F or W. The D gene is left open where the match is weak. Size tells how often a clone was seen (once, few, many) or the class of an expanded clone, and some rows leave it out.

size | J | D | V | DNA | CDR3
- | TRBJ2-7 | TRBD1 | TRBV7-2 | TGTGCCAGCAGTCGCCGGGACAGGATCTACGAGCAGTACTTC | CASSRRDRIYEQYF
few | TRBJ1-5 | - | TRBV28 | TGTGCCAGCAGTCTAAGACAACTTCAGCCCCAGCATTTT | CASSLRQLQPQHF
- | TRBJ2-7 | - | TRBV6-2/TRBV6-3 | TGTGCCAGCAGCCCCACGGGGGTTGAAGCTTACGAGCAGTACTTC | CASSPTGVEAYEQYF
few | TRBJ2-7 | TRBD2 | TRBV9 | TGTGCCAGCAGCCCCAATGGCCTAGCGGGAATGGACGAGCAGTACTTC | CASSPNGLAGMDEQYF
- | TRBJ2-2 | TRBD2 | TRBV12-3/TRBV12-4 | TGTGCCAGCAGCCAACTAGCGGGAGGGCCCGGGGAGATGTTTTTT | CASSQLAGGPGEMFF
few | TRBJ2-7 | TRBD1 | TRBV4-3 | TGCGCCAGCAGCCACCTCTATAGTAATCGCGGGACAGGGGCGAGCGAGCAGTACTTC | CASSHLYSNRGTGASEQYF
few | TRBJ2-7 | - | TRBV25-1 | TGTGCCAGCAGTGAGTGTATGTCCGAGCGGCTGTACGAGCAGTACTTC | CASSECMSERLYEQYF
many | TRBJ2-2 | - | TRBV4-3 | TGCGCCAGCAGCCAAGAGCAGTTCGAGAACACCGGGGAGCTGTTTTTT | CASSQEQFENTGELFF
- | TRBJ1-1 | - | TRBV9 | TGTGCCAGCAGCCCAAGGTGGGGGAGGAACACTGAAGCTTTCTTT | CASSPRWGRNTEAFF
- | TRBJ2-3 | - | TRBV12-3/TRBV12-4 | TGTGCCAGCAGTTTCTCCAGGGGGGGAACAGATACGCAGTATTTT | CASSFSRGGTDTQYF
few | TRBJ2-7 | - | TRBV4-1 | TGCGCCAGCAGCCAAGAGAGTTCCGGACCCAGGCCCTACGAGCAGTACTTC | CASSQESSGPRPYEQYF
- | TRBJ2-1 | TRBD2 | TRBV15 | TGTGCCACCAGCAGAGATTCCCTAGCGGTTGAGCAGTTCTTC | CATSRDSLAVEQFF
- | TRBJ2-5 | - | TRBV5-1 | TGCGCCAGCAGCCTGAGACAGGCCCTCCTCCAAGAGACCCAGTACTTC | CASSLRQALLQETQYF
few | TRBJ2-7 | - | TRBV20-1 | TGCAGTGCTCGGGACACCTTTCTAGAGGTTCACTACGAGCAGTACTTC | CSARDTFLEVHYEQYF
few | TRBJ2-5 | - | TRBV20-1 | TGCAGTGCTAGAGTGATGGGACACACCAGGGAGCAAGAGACCCAGTACTTC | CSARVMGHTREQETQYF
- | TRBJ2-3 | TRBD2 | TRBV10-2 | TGCGCCAGCAGTGTGCCCTTACTAGCGGGAGGGCCCGGCACAGATACGCAGTATTTT | CASSVPLLAGGPGTDTQYF
few | TRBJ2-6 | - | TRBV6-2/TRBV6-3 | TGTGCCAGCAGTTACTCGATAAAACCCGGCTCAAAGCCTGGGGCCAACGTCCTGACTTTC | CASSYSIKPGSKPGANVLTF
many | TRBJ2-5 | TRBD1 | TRBV12-3/TRBV12-4 | TGTGCCAGCAGTCTAAAGGGACAGGGCCAAGAGACCCAGTACTTC | CASSLKGQGQETQYF
- | TRBJ2-5 | - | TRBV11-2 | TGTGCCAGCAGCTTACGCATTCAAGAGACCCAGTACTTC | CASSLRIQETQYF
- | TRBJ1-4 | - | TRBV28 | TGTGCCAGCAGTTTGGGTGGGAGCCGTGGAGGAAAACTGTTTTTT | CASSLGGSRGGKLFF
few | TRBJ2-1 | - | TRBV29-1 | TGCAGCGTTCGAGGGACGGATCTCCACAATGAGCAGTTCTTC | CSVRGTDLHNEQFF
few | TRBJ1-6 | - | TRBV12-3/TRBV12-4 | TGTGCCAGCAGTTCCGGACACCGGGGGTCACCCCTCCACTTT | CASSSGHRGSPLHF
- | TRBJ2-7 | TRBD1 | TRBV7-9 | TGTGCCAGCAGCCGGGGGGGACAGGGGTCCTACGAGCAGTACTTC | CASSRGGQGSYEQYF
few | TRBJ2-7 | - | TRBV2 | TGTGCCAGCAGGCCACATCGGGACTCCTACGAGCAGTACTTC | CASRPHRDSYEQYF
- | TRBJ2-7 | - | TRBV6-2/TRBV6-3 | TGTGCCAGCAGTCGACTAATTCGCGAGCAGTACTTC | CASSRLIREQYF
few | TRBJ2-5 | - | TRBV25-1 | TGTGCCAGCAGTCCGGGGGCGAGAGAGACCCAGTACTTC | CASSPGARETQYF
few | TRBJ2-2 | - | TRBV19 | TGTGCCAGTGGGTGGGGCAGGCTAAACACCGGGGAGCTGTTTTTT | CASGWGRLNTGELFF